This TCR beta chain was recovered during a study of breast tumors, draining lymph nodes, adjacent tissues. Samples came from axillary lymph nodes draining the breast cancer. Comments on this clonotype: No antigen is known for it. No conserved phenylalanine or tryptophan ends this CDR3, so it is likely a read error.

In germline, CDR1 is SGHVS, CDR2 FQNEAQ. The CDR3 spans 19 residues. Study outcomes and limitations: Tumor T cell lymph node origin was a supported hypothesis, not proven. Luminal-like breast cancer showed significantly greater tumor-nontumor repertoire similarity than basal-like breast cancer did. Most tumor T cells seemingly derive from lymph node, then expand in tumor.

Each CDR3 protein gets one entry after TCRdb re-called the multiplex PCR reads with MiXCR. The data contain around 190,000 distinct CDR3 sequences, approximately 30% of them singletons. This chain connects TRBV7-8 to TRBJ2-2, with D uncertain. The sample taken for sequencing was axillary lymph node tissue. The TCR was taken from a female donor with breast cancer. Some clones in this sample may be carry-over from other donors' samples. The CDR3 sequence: CASSFHPGYQPKNTGELFS. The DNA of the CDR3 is TGTGCCAGTAGCTTTCACCCCGGCTATCAGCCCAAGAACACCGGGGAGCTGTTTTCT.